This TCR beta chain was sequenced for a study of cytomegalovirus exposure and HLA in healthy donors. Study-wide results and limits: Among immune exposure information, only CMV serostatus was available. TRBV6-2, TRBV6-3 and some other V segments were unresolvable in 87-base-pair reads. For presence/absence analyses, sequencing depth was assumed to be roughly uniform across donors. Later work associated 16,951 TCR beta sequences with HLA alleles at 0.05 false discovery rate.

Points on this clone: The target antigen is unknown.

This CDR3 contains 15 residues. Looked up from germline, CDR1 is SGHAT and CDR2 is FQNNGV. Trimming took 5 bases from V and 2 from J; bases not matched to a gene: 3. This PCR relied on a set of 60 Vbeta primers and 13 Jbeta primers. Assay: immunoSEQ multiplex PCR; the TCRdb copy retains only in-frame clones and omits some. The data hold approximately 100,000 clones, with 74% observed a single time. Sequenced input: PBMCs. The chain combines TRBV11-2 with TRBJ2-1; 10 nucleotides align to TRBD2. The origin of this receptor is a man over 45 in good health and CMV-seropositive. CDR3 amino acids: CASSVSGRTYNEQFF. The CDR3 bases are TGTGCCAGCAGCGTTAGCGGGAGGACCTACAATGAGCAGTTCTTC.